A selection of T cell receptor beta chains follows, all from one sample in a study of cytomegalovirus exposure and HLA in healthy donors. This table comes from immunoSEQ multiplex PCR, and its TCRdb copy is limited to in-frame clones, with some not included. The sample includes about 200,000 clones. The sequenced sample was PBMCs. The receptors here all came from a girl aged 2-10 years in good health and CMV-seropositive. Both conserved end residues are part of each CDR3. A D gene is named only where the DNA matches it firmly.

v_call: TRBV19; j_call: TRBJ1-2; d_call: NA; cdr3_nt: TGTGCCAGTAGTTCGATGCTGGGGGCGGTTGGCTACACCTTC; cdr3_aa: CASSSMLGAVGYTF
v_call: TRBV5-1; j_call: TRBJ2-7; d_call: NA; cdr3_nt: TGCGCCAGCAGTAACCCATTTAGCTACGAGCAGTACTTC; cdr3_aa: CASSNPFSYEQYF
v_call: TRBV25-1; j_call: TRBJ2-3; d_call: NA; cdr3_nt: TGTGCCAGCTCCAGGCCATATGATACGCAGTATTTT; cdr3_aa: CASSRPYDTQYF
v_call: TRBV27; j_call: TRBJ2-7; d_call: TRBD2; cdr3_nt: TGTGCCAGCAGTTCCCCGAGCGGGAGGGCCAACGAGCAGTACTTC; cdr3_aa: CASSSPSGRANEQYF
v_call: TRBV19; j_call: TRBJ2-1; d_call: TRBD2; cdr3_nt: TGTGCCAGTAGTATAGGGCGGGAGGCCCCCTACAATGAGCAGTTCTTC; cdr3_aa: CASSIGREAPYNEQFF
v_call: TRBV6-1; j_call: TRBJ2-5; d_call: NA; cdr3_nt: TGTGCCGGCGGAGAGACCCAGTACTTC; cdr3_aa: CAGGETQYF
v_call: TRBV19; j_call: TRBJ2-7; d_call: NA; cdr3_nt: TGTGCCAGTAGATCGGCCGTCAGCGCCGGCGAGCAGTACTTC; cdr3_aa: CASRSAVSAGEQYF
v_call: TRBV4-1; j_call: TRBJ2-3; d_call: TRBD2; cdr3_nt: TGCGCCAGCAGGGAGCTAGCGGGCACAGATACGCAGTATTTT; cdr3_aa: CASRELAGTDTQYF
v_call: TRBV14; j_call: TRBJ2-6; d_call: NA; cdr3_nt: TGTGCCAGCAGCCAAGAGCACCCAGGCTCTGGGGCCAACGTCCTGACTTTC; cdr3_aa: CASSQEHPGSGANVLTF
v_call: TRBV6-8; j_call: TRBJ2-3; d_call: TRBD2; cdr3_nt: TGTGCCAGCGCCAACTTGCGGGAGGGGAGGCATACGCAGTATTTT; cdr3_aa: CASANLREGRHTQYF
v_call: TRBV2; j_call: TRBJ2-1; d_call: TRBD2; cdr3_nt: TGTGCCAGCACTTTGTATAGCGGGACTAAGTTCTTC; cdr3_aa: CASTLYSGTKFF
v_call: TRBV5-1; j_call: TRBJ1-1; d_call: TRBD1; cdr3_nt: TGCGCCAGCAGCTTGGAGGGGGCCCGCGTGAACACTGAAGCTTTCTTT; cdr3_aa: CASSLEGARVNTEAFF
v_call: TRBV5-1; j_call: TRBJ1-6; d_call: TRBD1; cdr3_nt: TGCGCCAGCAGCCTCGGGACAGGGGATCGGAATTCACCCCTCCACTTT; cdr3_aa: CASSLGTGDRNSPLHF
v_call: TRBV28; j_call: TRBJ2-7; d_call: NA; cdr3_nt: TGTGCCAGCAGTTTGGGCTTGAGCTCCTACGAGCAGTACTTC; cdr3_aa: CASSLGLSSYEQYF
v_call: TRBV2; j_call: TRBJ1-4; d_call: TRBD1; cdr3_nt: TGTGCCAGCATGCGGGACAGGGGAGGATTAGGCGAAAAACTGTTTTTT; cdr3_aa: CASMRDRGGLGEKLFF
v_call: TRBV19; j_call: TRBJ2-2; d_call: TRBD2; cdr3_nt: TGTGCCAGTGGCACCGGGACTAGCTCCGGGGAGCTGTTTTTT; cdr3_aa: CASGTGTSSGELFF
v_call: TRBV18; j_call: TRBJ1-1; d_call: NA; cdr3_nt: TGTGCCAGCTCACCGGGGGGGCTTGAAGCTTTCTTT; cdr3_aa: CASSPGGLEAFF
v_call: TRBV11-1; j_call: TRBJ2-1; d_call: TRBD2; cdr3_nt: TGTGCCAGCAGCTTAGTGGGCGGGAGCGGATACAATGAGCAGTTCTTC; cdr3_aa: CASSLVGGSGYNEQFF
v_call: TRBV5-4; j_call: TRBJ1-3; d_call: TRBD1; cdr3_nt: TGTGCCAGCAGCTCAGGGACAGGGGAAGTTGGAAACACCATATATTTT; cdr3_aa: CASSSGTGEVGNTIYF
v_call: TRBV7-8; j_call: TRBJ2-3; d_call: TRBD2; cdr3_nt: TGTGCCAGCAGCGGCCCGGGACTAGCGGGACCTAGCACAGATACGCAGTATTTT; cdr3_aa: CASSGPGLAGPSTDTQYF
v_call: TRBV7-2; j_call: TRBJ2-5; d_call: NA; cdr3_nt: TGTGCCAGCAGCCCGGCGGGGGAGACCCAGTACTTC; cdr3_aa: CASSPAGETQYF
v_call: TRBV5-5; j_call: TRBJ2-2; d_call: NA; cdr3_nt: TGTGCCAGCAGCTTTCAAGTCGGTTCCGGGGAGCTGTTTTTT; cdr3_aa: CASSFQVGSGELFF
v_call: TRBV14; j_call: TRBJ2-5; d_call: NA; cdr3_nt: TGTGCCAGCAGCCCGCGGTCTTACGCAACCGGGCAGTACTTC; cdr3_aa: CASSPRSYATGQYF